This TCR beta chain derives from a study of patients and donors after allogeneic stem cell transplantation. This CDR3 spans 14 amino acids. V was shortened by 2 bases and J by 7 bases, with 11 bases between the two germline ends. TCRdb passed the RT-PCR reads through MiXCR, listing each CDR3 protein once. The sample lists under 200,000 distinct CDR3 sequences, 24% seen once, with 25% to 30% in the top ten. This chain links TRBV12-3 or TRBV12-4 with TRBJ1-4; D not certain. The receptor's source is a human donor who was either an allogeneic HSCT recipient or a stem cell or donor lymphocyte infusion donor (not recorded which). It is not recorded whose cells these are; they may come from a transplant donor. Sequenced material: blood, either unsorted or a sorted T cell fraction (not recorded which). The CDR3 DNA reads TGTGCCAGCAGTTTAACAACTGGTTTTGAAAAACTGTTTTTT. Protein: CASSLTTGFEKLFF.